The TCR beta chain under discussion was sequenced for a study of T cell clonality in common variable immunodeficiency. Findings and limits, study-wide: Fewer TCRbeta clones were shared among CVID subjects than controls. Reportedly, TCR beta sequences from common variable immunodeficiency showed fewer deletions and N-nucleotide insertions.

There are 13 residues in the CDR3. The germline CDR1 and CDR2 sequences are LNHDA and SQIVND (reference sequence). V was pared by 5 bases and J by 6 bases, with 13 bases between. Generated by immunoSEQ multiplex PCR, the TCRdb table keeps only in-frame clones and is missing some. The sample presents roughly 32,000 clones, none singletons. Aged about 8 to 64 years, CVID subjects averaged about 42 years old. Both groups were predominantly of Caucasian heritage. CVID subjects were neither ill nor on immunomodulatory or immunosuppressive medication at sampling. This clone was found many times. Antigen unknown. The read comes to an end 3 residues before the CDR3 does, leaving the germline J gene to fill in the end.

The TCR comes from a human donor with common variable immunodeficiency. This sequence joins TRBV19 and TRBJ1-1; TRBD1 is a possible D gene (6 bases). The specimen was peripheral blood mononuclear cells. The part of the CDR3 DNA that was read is TGTGCCAGTAGTTCTTCCCGACAGGCTGAA. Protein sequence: CASSSSRQAE. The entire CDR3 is CASSSSRQAEAFF.